Included here is one TCR beta chain sequence, with context. Germline lookup yields CDR1 LGHDT and CDR2 YNNKEL (reference sequence). CDR3 length: 15 amino acids. V gave up 11 bases and J gave up 4 bases; unmatched junction bases: 13. These data are taken from a study of control samples from healthy donors and cancer patients. The table came from immunoSEQ multiplex PCR; TCRdb's copy has only in-frame clones and leaves some out. The data show 150,000 to 200,000 clones, around 91% seen once. This chain uses TRBV3-1 (or the pseudogene TRBV3-2) with TRBJ2-5; TRBD2 matches at 10 bases. Sequenced material: blood. This receptor was taken from a woman in her 50s in good health. For the CDR3, the DNA is TGTGCCTCCAGGGCGAGCGGGAGGGCCGCAGAGACCCAGTACTTC. This translates into CASRASGRAAETQYF.